This entry describes one T cell receptor beta chain. The antigen is undetermined. This sample was included in a study of T cell responses to AZD1222 COVID-19 vaccine. Overall study results and limits: Among the donors, most were white British and more were female, and clonal diversity was possibly underestimated. Baseline seropositivity characterized only a handful of AZD1222 recipients. Repertoire sampling was restricted to post-peak T cell response timepoints.

The CDR3 loop spans 13 amino acids. Germline V gives CDR1 MDHEN, CDR2 SYDVKM. V gave up 8 bases and J gave up 5 bases, with 13 bases separating them. The analysis combined second doses at about 4 or about 12 weeks. Using immunoSEQ multiplex PCR, the repertoire was profiled, and TCRdb retains in-frame clones only, with some absent. The top ten clones hold 3% to 3.5% of a sample with about 140,000 clones, around nine tenths of them seen once. This material consisted of peripheral blood, taken 28 days after the second AZD1222 dose. The source of this sequence is an adult who received the AZD1222 COVID-19 vaccine. The chain uses TRBV28 and TRBJ1-5, with a weak D call TRBD1 (5 bases). The CDR3 DNA reads as TGTGCCAGCTCCACCCGGGACTATCAGCCCCAGCATTTT. This translates into CASSTRDYQPQHF.